The present entry profiles one T cell receptor (beta chain) with its context. These data come from a study of CD8 T cells in Susac syndrome. TCR beta was sequenced from blood CD8+ and CD4+ T cells. The multiple sclerosis controls were treatment-naive patients, and their relapsing-remitting disease was stable or active. Negative isolation was applied to CD8+ and CD4+ T cells, and FACS enrichment was applied to TEMRA cells. Germline-derived CDR1 and CDR2 are MNHEY and SVGAGI. CDR3 length: 13 residues. The J segment lost 3 bases and the V segment lost 6 bases, leaving 3 bases of the junction unmatched. With random hexamers, roughly 0.45 to 1 ug RNA was reverse transcribed. Multiplex immunoSEQ PCR targeted 54 Vbeta and 13 Jbeta TCR beta segments. Each CDR3 protein is one row after TCRdb ran MiXCR on the immunoSEQ multiplex PCR reads. The sample lists more than 150,000 distinct CDR3 sequences, 94% occurring once.

The sample consisted of CD8+ T cells from PBMCs. This TCR derives from a human donor with multiple sclerosis. The rearrangement uses TRBV6-5 and TRBJ2-3, with 7 bases that match TRBD1. CDR3 sequence: CASSWTGTDTQYF. As DNA, the CDR3 is TGTGCCAGCAGCTGGACAGGAACAGATACGCAGTATTTT.